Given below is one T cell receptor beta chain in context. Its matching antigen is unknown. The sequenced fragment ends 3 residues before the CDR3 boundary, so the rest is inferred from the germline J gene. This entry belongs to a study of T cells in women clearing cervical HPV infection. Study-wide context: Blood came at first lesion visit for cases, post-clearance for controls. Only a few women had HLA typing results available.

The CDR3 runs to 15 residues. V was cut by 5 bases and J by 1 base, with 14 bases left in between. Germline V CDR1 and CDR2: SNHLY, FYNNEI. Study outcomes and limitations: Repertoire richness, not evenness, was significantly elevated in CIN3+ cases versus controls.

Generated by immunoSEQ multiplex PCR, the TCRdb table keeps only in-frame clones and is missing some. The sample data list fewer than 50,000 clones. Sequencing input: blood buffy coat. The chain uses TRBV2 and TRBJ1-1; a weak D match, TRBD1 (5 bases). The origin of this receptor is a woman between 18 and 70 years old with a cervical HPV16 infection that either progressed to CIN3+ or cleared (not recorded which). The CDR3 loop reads CASSSSGKRNTEAFF. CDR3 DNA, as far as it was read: TGTGCCAGCAGTTCCTCAGGGAAGAGGAACACTGAA. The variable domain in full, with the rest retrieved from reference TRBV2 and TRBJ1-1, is EPEVTQTPSHQVTQMGQEVILRCVPISNHLYFYWYRQILGQKVEFLVSFYNNEISEKSEIFDDQFSVERPDGSNFTLKIRSTKLEDSAMYFCASSSSGKRNTEAFFGQGTRLTVV.